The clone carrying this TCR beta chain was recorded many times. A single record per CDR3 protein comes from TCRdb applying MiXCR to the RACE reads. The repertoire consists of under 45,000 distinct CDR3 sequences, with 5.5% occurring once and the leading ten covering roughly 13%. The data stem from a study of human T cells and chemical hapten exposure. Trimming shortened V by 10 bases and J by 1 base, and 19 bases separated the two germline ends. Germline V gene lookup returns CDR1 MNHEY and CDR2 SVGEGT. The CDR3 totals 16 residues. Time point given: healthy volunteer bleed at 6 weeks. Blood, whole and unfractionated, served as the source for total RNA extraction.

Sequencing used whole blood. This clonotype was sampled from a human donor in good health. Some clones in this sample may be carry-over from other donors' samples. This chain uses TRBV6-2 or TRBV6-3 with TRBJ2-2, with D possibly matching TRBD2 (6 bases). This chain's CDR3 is CATRSLRAGNTGELFF. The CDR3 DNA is TGTGCCACGCGATCACTAAGAGCGGGGAACACCGGGGAGCTGTTTTTT.